A selection of T cell receptor beta chains follows, all from one sample in a study of blood T cell repertoires in COVID-19. The method was immunoSEQ multiplex PCR; TCRdb's version includes in-frame clones alone and lacks a portion of them. There are 97,000 or so clones in the sample; more than 80% occur only once, and less than 5% lies in the top ten. Sequences were obtained from peripheral blood. These receptors were collected from a human donor in a cohort sampled during active COVID-19. Both conserved end residues are part of each CDR3. A D gene is named only where the DNA matches it firmly. Not all rows give a size; the values are once, few, many and, for expanded clones, a class.

length: 15
V: TRBV9
size: -
J: TRBJ2-5
D: -
CDR3: CASSVGGLYQETQYF
DNA: TGTGCCAGCAGCGTAGGCGGTTTGTACCAAGAGACCCAGTACTTC

length: 16
V: TRBV10-3
size: -
J: TRBJ1-4
D: TRBD1
CDR3: CAISETQTGTNEKLFF
DNA: TGTGCCATCAGTGAGACCCAGACAGGGACTAATGAAAAACTGTTTTTT

length: 13
V: TRBV5-1
size: few
J: TRBJ2-2
D: -
CDR3: CASSFPDTGELFF
DNA: TGCGCCAGCAGCTTCCCAGATACCGGGGAGCTGTTTTTT

length: 15
V: TRBV15
size: -
J: TRBJ1-5
D: -
CDR3: CATSRDRQGGQPQHF
DNA: TGTGCCACCAGCAGAGACAGGCAGGGCGGTCAGCCCCAGCATTTT

length: 16
V: TRBV7-2
size: -
J: TRBJ2-2
D: -
CDR3: CASSFDGGPNTGELFF
DNA: TGTGCCAGCAGCTTTGACGGGGGGCCGAACACCGGGGAGCTGTTTTTT

length: 16
V: TRBV28
size: -
J: TRBJ2-1
D: -
CDR3: CASSLWGRGGYNEQFF
DNA: TGTGCCAGCAGTTTATGGGGGCGGGGAGGCTACAATGAGCAGTTCTTC

length: 14
V: TRBV11-3
size: once
J: TRBJ2-3
D: -
CDR3: CASSPHLGTDTQYF
DNA: TGTGCCAGCAGCCCCCACTTAGGCACAGATACGCAGTATTTT

length: 15
V: TRBV13
size: -
J: TRBJ2-1
D: -
CDR3: CASSLGGGAYNEQFF
DNA: TGTGCCAGCAGCTTAGGAGGGGGGGCTTACAATGAGCAGTTCTTC

length: 16
V: TRBV5-1
size: -
J: TRBJ2-3
D: TRBD1
CDR3: CASSVGTGSLTDTQYF
DNA: TGCGCCAGCAGCGTAGGGACAGGGAGTCTCACAGATACGCAGTATTTT

length: 16
V: TRBV15
size: -
J: TRBJ2-5
D: -
CDR3: CATSRDPGGLGETQYF
DNA: TGTGCCACCAGCAGAGATCCCGGGGGGCTGGGAGAGACCCAGTACTTC

length: 17
V: TRBV4-2
size: once
J: TRBJ2-3
D: TRBD2
CDR3: CASSQDLAGGPPDTQYF
DNA: TGTGCCAGCAGCCAAGATCTTGCGGGGGGCCCCCCAGATACGCAGTATTTT

length: 16
V: TRBV5-1
size: -
J: TRBJ2-3
D: -
CDR3: CASSFLGGADTDTQYF
DNA: TGCGCCAGCAGCTTTTTGGGCGGGGCCGATACAGATACGCAGTATTTT

length: 15
V: TRBV6-5
size: few
J: TRBJ1-5
D: -
CDR3: CASSPRGGINQPQHF
DNA: TGTGCCAGCAGCCCCCGTGGAGGGATCAATCAGCCCCAGCATTTT

length: 12
V: TRBV7-2
size: -
J: TRBJ1-3
D: -
CDR3: CASSEPGNTIYF
DNA: TGTGCCAGCAGTGAGCCCGGAAACACCATATATTTT

length: 14
V: TRBV7-3
size: once
J: TRBJ2-5
D: TRBD2
CDR3: CASSVSGGGETQYF
DNA: TGTGCCAGCAGCGTTAGCGGGGGAGGTGAGACCCAGTACTTC

length: 12
V: TRBV27
size: few
J: TRBJ1-2
D: TRBD1
CDR3: CASRGDRDSYTF
DNA: TGTGCCAGCAGGGGAGACAGGGATAGCTACACCTTC

length: 14
V: TRBV5-4
size: -
J: TRBJ1-2
D: -
CDR3: CASSLVGGVDGYTF
DNA: TGTGCCAGCAGCTTGGTGGGGGGGGTGGATGGCTACACCTTC

length: 16
V: TRBV5-1
size: -
J: TRBJ1-3
D: -
CDR3: CASSPGRGNAGNTIYF
DNA: TGCGCCAGCAGCCCGGGGAGGGGGAACGCTGGAAACACCATATATTTT

length: 16
V: TRBV5-4
size: -
J: TRBJ2-3
D: TRBD2
CDR3: CASSYKRGRGTDTQYF
DNA: TGTGCCAGCAGCTATAAGCGGGGGCGAGGCACAGATACGCAGTATTTT

length: 14
V: TRBV27
size: once
J: TRBJ2-5
D: TRBD2
CDR3: CASGTLAGEETQYF
DNA: TGTGCCAGCGGAACACTAGCGGGGGAGGAGACCCAGTACTTC

length: 17
V: TRBV11-2
size: -
J: TRBJ2-2
D: -
CDR3: CASSLYRWGAGAGELFF
DNA: TGTGCCAGCAGCTTGTACCGTTGGGGGGCGGGGGCCGGGGAGCTGTTTTTT

length: 14
V: TRBV18
size: -
J: TRBJ2-2
D: TRBD1
CDR3: CASSPETGAGELFF
DNA: TGTGCCAGCTCACCAGAGACAGGGGCCGGGGAGCTGTTTTTT

length: 16
V: TRBV3-1/TRBV3-2
size: -
J: TRBJ1-3
D: -
CDR3: CASSPLGGLQGNTIYF
DNA: TGTGCCAGCAGTCCGCTCGGGGGGCTACAAGGAAACACCATATATTTT

length: 15
V: TRBV24-1
size: -
J: TRBJ2-3
D: TRBD1
CDR3: CATSEGQGFTDTQYF
DNA: TGTGCCACCAGTGAAGGACAGGGATTCACAGATACGCAGTATTTT

length: 14
V: TRBV5-1
size: once
J: TRBJ1-1
D: -
CDR3: CASSLTRVGTEAFF
DNA: TGCGCCAGCAGCTTGACCAGGGTGGGCACTGAAGCTTTCTTT

length: 14
V: TRBV5-5
size: once
J: TRBJ2-7
D: -
CDR3: CASSLTGTTYEQYF
DNA: TGTGCCAGCAGCTTGACAGGGACCACCTACGAGCAGTACTTC

length: 16
V: TRBV5-1
size: -
J: TRBJ1-1
D: -
CDR3: CASSSSGLGSATEAFF
DNA: TGCGCCAGCAGCAGTAGCGGCCTCGGGAGCGCCACTGAAGCTTTCTTT

length: 16
V: TRBV6-2/TRBV6-3
size: few
J: TRBJ1-1
D: TRBD1
CDR3: CASSPFPDRANTEAFF
DNA: TGTGCCAGCAGCCCCTTCCCAGACAGGGCGAACACTGAAGCTTTCTTT

length: 16
V: TRBV7-2
size: -
J: TRBJ2-3
D: TRBD2
CDR3: CASSLGLAGGTDTQYF
DNA: TGTGCCAGCAGCTTAGGGCTAGCGGGGGGCACAGATACGCAGTATTTT

length: 15
V: TRBV18
size: -
J: TRBJ2-2
D: TRBD1
CDR3: CASSLGQGGTGELFF
DNA: TGTGCCAGCTCCCTCGGACAGGGCGGCACCGGGGAGCTGTTTTTT

length: 12
V: TRBV7-9
size: many
J: TRBJ2-1
D: -
CDR3: CASRQEAGEQFF
DNA: TGTGCCAGCAGGCAAGAGGCGGGAGAGCAGTTCTTC

length: 15
V: TRBV2
size: -
J: TRBJ1-5
D: -
CDR3: CASSVERRENQPQHF
DNA: TGTGCCAGCAGTGTTGAGCGCAGGGAAAATCAGCCCCAGCATTTT

length: 15
V: TRBV27
size: -
J: TRBJ1-5
D: TRBD1
CDR3: CASSPADRQVQPQHF
DNA: TGTGCCAGCAGTCCGGCGGACAGGCAGGTTCAGCCCCAGCATTTT